The clone carrying this T cell receptor (beta chain) is judged medium-sized. V lost 4 bases and J lost 3, with 10 bases in between. This CDR3 has 13 residues. Constant-region reverse primers amplified full-length variable regions, followed by semi-nested Nested Universal Primer A PCR. MiXCR, run by TCRdb on the 5' RACE reads, gives a single entry per CDR3 protein. The repertoire has 32,000 or so distinct CDR3 sequences, 25% to 30% of them found once; the top ten carry less than 2.5%. Tregs were sorted as CD4+CD25+CD127-/low cells. The origin of this receptor is a female donor with breast cancer. The sequenced material came from tumor-infiltrating Tregs sorted from the breast tumor. The chain combines TRBV12-3 or TRBV12-4 with TRBJ2-7; no reliable D call. CDR3 in amino acids: CASSWQVNYEQYF. The CDR3 bases are TGTGCCAGCAGTTGGCAAGTGAACTACGAGCAGTACTTC.